Sequencing of this T cell receptor (beta chain) was carried out in a study of blood T cell repertoires in COVID-19. Turning to the study itself: Samples representing acute and convalescent COVID-19 were sourced from the United States, Italy and Spain. From T cells, B-cell-depleted T cells, or PBMCs came the material, which was cDNA or gDNA.

Under the authors' procedure: Reference gene primer amplification gave estimated nucleated cell counts. Assay: immunoSEQ multiplex PCR; the TCRdb copy retains only in-frame clones and omits some. V, J and clone size are taken as reported in that table, and D and trimming were inferred from the DNA itself. The sample holds about 240,000 clones, 82% seen once. From germline, CDR1 is SGHDN and CDR2 FVKESK. CDR3 length equals 14 residues. Trimming left V 3 bases short and J 5 bases short, with 13 bases between. The TCR comes from a woman in her fifties or sixties with active or convalescent COVID-19. The chain employs TRBV14 and TRBJ2-5; a possible D gene is TRBD2 (5 bases). Material: peripheral blood. The CDR3 spells CASSHRASLETQYF. In DNA, the CDR3 is TGTGCCAGCAGCCACCGGGCTAGCTTGGAGACCCAGTACTTC.